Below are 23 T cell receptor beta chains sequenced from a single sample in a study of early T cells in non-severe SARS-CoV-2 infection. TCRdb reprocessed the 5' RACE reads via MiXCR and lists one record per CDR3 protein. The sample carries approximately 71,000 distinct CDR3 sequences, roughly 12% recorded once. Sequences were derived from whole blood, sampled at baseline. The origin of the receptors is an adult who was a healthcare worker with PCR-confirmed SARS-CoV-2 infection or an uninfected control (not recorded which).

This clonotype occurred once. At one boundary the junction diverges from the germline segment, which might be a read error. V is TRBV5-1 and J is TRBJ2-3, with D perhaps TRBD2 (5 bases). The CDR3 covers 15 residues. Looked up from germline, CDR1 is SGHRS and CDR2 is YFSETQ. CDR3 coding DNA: TGCGCTAGCAGCTCGACGGGAAGTAGCACAGATACGCAGTATTTT. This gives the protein CASSSTGSSTDTQYF.

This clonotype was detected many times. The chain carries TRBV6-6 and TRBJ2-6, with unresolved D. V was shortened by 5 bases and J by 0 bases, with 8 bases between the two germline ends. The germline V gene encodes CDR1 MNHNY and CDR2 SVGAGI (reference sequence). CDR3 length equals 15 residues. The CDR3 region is CASSLTGSGANVLTF. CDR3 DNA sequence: TGTGCCAGCAGTCTGACCGGCTCTGGGGCCAACGTCCTGACTTTC.

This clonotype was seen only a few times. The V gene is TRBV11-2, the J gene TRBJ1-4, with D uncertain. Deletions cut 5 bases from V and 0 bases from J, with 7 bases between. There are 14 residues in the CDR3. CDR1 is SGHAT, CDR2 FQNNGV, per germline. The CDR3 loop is CASSPTTTNEKLFF. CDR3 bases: TGTGCCAGCAGCCCGACAACAACTAATGAAAAACTGTTTTTT. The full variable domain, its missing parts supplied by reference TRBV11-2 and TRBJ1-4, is EAGVAQSPRYKIIEKRQSVAFWCNPISGHATLYWYQQILGQGPKLLIQFQNNGVVDDSQLPKDRFSAERLKGVDSTLKIQPAKLEDSAVYLCASSPTTTNEKLFFGSGTQLSVL.

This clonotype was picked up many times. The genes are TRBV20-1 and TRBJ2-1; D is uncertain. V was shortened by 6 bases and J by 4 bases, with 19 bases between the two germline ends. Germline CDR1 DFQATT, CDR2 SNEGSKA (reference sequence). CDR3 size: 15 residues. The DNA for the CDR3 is TGCAGTGCAAGCCCCCTCGGCTACCCATACAATGAGCAGTTCTTC. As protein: CSASPLGYPYNEQFF.

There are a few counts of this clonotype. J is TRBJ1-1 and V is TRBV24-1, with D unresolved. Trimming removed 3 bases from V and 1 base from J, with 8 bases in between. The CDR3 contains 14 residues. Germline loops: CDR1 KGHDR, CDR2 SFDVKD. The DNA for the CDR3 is TGTGCCACCAGTGATGGAGGGAAGAACACTGAAGCTTTCTTT. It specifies CATSDGGKNTEAFF.

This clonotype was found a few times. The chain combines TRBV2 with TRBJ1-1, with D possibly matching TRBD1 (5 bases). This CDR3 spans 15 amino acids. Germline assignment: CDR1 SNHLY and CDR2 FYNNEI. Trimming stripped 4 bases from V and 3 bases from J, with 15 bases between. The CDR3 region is CASSGGQGSYTEAFF. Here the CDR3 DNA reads TGTGCCAGCAGTGGAGGTCAGGGTAGCTACACTGAAGCTTTCTTT.

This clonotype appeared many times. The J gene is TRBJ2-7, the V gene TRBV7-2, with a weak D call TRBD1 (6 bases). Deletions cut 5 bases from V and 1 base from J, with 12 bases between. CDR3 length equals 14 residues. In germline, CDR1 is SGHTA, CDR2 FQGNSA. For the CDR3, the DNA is TGTGCCAGCAGCCGACAGGAATCGTCCTACGAGCAGTACTTC. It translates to CASSRQESSYEQYF.

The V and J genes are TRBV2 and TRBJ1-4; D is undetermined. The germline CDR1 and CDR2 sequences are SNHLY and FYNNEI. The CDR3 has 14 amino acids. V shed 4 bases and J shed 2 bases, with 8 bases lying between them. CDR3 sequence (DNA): TGTGCCAGCAGTGGATGGACTACTAATGAAAAACTGTTTTTT. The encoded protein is CASSGWTTNEKLFF.

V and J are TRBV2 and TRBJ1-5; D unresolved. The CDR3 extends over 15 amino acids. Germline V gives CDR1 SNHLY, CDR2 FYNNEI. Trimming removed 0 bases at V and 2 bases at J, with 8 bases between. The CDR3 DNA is TGTGCCAGCAGTGAAGCCACGACGGGCAATCAGCCCCAGCATTTT. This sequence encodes CASSEATTGNQPQHF.

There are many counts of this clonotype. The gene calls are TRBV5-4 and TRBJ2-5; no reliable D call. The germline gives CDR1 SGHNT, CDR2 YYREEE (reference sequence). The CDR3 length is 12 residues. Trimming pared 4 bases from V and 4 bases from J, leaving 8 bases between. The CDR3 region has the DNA TGTGCCAGCAGCCCCCCCTCAGAGACCCAGTACTTC. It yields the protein CASSPPSETQYF.

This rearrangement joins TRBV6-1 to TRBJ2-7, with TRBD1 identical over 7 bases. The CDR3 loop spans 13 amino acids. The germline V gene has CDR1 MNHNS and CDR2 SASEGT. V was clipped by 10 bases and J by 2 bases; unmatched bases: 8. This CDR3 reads CATDRALTYEQYF. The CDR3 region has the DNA TGTGCCACCGACAGGGCCCTTACCTACGAGCAGTACTTC.

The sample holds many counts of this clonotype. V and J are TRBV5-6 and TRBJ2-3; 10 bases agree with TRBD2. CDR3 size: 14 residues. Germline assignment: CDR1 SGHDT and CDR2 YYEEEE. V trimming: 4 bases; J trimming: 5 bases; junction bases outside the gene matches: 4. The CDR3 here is CASSKRLAGDTQYF. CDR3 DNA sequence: TGTGCCAGCAGCAAGCGACTAGCGGGAGATACGCAGTATTTT.

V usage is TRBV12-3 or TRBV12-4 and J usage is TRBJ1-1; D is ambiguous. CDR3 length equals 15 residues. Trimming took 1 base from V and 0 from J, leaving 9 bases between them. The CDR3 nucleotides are TGTGCCAGCAGTTTAGATGGTGAATTGAACACTGAAGCTTTCTTT. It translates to CASSLDGELNTEAFF.

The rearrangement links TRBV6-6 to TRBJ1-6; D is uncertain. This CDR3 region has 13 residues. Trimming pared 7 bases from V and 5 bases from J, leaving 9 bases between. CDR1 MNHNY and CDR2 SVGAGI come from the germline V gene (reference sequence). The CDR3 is CASNGRDNSPLHF. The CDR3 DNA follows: TGTGCCAGCAACGGACGCGATAATTCACCCCTCCACTTT.

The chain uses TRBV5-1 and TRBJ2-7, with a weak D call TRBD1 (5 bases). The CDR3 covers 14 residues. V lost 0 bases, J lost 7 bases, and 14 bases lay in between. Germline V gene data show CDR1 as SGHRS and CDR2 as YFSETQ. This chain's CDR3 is CASSLVQGMGEQYF. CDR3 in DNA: TGCGCCAGCAGCTTGGTTCAGGGAATGGGTGAGCAGTACTTC. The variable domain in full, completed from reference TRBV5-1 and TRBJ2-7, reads KAGVTQTPRYLIKTRGQQVTLSCSPISGHRSVSWYQQTPGQGLQFLFEYFSETQRNKGNFPGRFSGRQFSNSRSEMNVSTLELGDSALYLCASSLVQGMGEQYFGPGTRLTVT.

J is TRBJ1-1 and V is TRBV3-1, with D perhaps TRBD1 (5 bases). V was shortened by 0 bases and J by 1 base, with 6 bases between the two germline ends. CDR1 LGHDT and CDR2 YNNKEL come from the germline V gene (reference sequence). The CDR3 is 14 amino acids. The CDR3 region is CASSQEGGNTEAFF. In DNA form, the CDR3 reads TGTGCCAGCAGCCAAGAGGGGGGGAACACTGAAGCTTTCTTT.

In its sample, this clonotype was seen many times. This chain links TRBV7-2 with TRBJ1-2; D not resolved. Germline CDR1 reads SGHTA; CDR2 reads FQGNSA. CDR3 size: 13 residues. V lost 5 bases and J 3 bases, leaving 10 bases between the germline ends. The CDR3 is CASSGVFDYGYTF. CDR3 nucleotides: TGTGCCAGCAGCGGGGTTTTCGACTATGGCTACACCTTC.

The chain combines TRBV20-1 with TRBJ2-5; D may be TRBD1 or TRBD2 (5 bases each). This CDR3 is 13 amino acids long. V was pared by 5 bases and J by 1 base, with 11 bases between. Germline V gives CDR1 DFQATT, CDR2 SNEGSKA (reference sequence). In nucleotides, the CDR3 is TGCAGTGCTTTGGGGGAACTCCAAGAGACCCAGTACTTC. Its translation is CSALGELQETQYF.

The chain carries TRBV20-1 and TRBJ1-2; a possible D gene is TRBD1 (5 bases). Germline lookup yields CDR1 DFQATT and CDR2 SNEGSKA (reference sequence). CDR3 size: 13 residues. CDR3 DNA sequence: TGCAGCCGCCGGGACTTACTTAACTATGGCTACACCTTC. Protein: CSRRDLLNYGYTF.

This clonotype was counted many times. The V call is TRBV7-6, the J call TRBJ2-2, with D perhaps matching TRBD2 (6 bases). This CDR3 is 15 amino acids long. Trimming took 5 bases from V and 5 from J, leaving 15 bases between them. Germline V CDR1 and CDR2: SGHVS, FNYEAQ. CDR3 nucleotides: TGTGCCAGCAGCCCGCCGGGACTTCCTACCGGGGAGCTGTTTTTT. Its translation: CASSPPGLPTGELFF.

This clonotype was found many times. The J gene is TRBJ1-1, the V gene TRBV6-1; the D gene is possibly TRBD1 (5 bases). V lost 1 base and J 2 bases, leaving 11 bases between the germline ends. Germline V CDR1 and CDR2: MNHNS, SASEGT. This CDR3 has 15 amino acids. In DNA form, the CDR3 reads TGTGCCAGCAGTGAAGACCGGGGGAGAAACACTGAAGCTTTCTTT. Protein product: CASSEDRGRNTEAFF.

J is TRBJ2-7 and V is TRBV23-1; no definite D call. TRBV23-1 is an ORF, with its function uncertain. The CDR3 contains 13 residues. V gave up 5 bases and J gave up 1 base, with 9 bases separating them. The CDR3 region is CASSYSPSYEQYF. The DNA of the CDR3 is TGCGCCAGCAGTTATAGCCCTTCCTACGAGCAGTACTTC.

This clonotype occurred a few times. CDR3 bases: TGTGCCAGCAGTTTCTGGGGAGGAACTGAAGCTTTCTTT. Its translation is CASSFWGGTEAFF. The chain links TRBV27 to TRBJ1-1; D unclear. Germline CDR1 and CDR2: MNHEY and SMNVEV (reference sequence). The CDR3 is made up of 13 amino acids. Trimming removed 3 bases at V and 5 bases at J, with 10 bases between.